Each of the 3 T cell receptor beta chains below was sequenced from the same sample in a study of control samples from healthy donors and cancer patients. Some clones are missing from TCRdb's copy, which holds only in-frame ones; the method was immunoSEQ multiplex PCR. The sample records about 80,000 clones, 65% to 90% being singletons. The sequencing input was PBMCs. All receptors derive from a man in his 60s with head and neck cancer.

The chain combines TRBV5-6 with TRBJ2-1; 8 bases match TRBD2. V was clipped by 4 bases and J by 8 bases; unmatched bases: 11. The CDR3 totals 15 residues. From germline, CDR1 is SGHDT and CDR2 YYEEEE. As DNA, the CDR3 is TGTGCCAGCAGCCTAGGCGGGAGGAGTTTGGATGAGCAGTTCTTC. This gives the protein CASSLGGRSLDEQFF.

V is TRBV7-7 and J is TRBJ2-5, with no clear D. V shed 1 base and J shed 5 bases, with 8 bases lying between them. The CDR3 totals 13 residues. CDR1 is SSHAT, CDR2 FNYEAQ, per germline (reference sequence). CDR3 sequence (DNA): TGTGCCAGCAGCTTAGGGCCTGTGGAGACCCAGTACTTC. This codes for CASSLGPVETQYF.

The V gene is TRBV19, the J gene TRBJ1-4; 7 nucleotides match TRBD1. There are 15 residues in the CDR3. Germline V gene sequence: CDR1 LNHDA, CDR2 SQIVND (reference sequence). The trim removed 6 bases at V and 7 bases at J, leaving 11 bases unmatched. Here the CDR3 reads CASSPDRASGEKLFF. DNA of the CDR3: TGTGCCAGTAGCCCTGACAGGGCCTCTGGTGAAAAACTGTTTTTT.